These T cell receptor beta chains were read from a single sample in a study of T cell repertoires in cytomegalovirus infection. These TCRs' antigens remain unknown. In TCRdb, the reads were re-called with MiXCR into one record per CDR3 protein. The sample contains some 480,000 distinct CDR3 sequences, roughly a third of which appear only once. The starting material was cultured PBMCs, obtained from culture after CMV antigen stimulation. Receptors were obtained from a human donor in good health (CMV status not recorded). Some clones in this sample may be carry-over from other donors' samples. The CDR3 runs from the conserved cysteine through the conserved F or W. A D gene is named only where the DNA matches it firmly. Not all rows give a size; the values are once, few, many and, for expanded clones, a class.

d_call j_call v_call clone_size cdr3_nt cdr3_aa
. TRBJ2-1 TRBV7-2 many TGTGCCAGCAGCTTTGGACCGAATTGGGATGAGCAGTTCTTC CASSFGPNWDEQFF
. TRBJ2-4 TRBV6-2/TRBV6-3 . TGTGCCAGATCCCGGGGGGCCAAAAACATTCAGTACTTC CARSRGAKNIQYF
TRBD1 TRBJ1-6 TRBV6-5 . TGTGCCAGCAGTTACGGGACAGGGACTCCAAATTTACCCCTCCACTTT CASSYGTGTPNLPLHF
TRBD1 TRBJ2-1 TRBV24-1 . TGTGCCACCAGTGATTGGACAGGGCAGGAGCAGTTCTTC CATSDWTGQEQFF
. TRBJ2-3 TRBV10-1 few TGCGCCAGCTGGGGGGTGCGGCGGTCAGATACGCAGTATTTT CASWGVRRSDTQYF
. TRBJ1-6 TRBV4-1 few TGCGCCAGCAGCCAAGATTTAGAGAGAAACTATAATTCACCCCTCCACTTT CASSQDLERNYNSPLHF
TRBD2 TRBJ2-1 TRBV20-1 few TGCAGTGCTGTCCTCGGGGTAGCGGGAGGAGGGGGGGGGTTGAATGAGCAGTTCTTC CSAVLGVAGGGGGLNEQFF
. TRBJ2-2 TRBV4-1 once TGCGCCAGCAGCCATCTGGAGGGGAACACCGGGGAGCTGTTTTTT CASSHLEGNTGELFF
. TRBJ1-1 TRBV11-3 many TGTGCCAGCAGCTTAGTGTATGGAACTGAAGCTTTCTTT CASSLVYGTEAFF
. TRBJ1-4 TRBV6-1 . TGTGCCAGCAGTGGACAGGTGGGAAAACTGTTTTTT CASSGQVGKLFF
. TRBJ1-1 TRBV14 many TGTGCCAGCAGCCACCTCAACCCGGGGGGTGCTGAAGCTTTCTTT CASSHLNPGGAEAFF
TRBD2 TRBJ2-1 TRBV11-2 . TGTGCCAGCAGCTTAGATCGAGTAGCGGGAGATTCTGAGCAGTTCTTC CASSLDRVAGDSEQFF
. TRBJ1-6 TRBV27 . TGTGCCAGCAGTTTTGGGGGGGCGAATTCACCCCTCCACTTT CASSFGGANSPLHF
. TRBJ1-2 TRBV12-3/TRBV12-4 . TGTGCCAGCAGGGACCAGTCGACAGGACTTAACTATGGCTACACCTTC CASRDQSTGLNYGYTF
. TRBJ1-4 TRBV28 few TGTGCCAGCCTCGGTAGCCTTAATGAAAAACTGTTTTTT CASLGSLNEKLFF
. TRBJ2-1 TRBV19 . TGTGCCAGTAGTCCGGGACACCTCAGGAATGAGCAGTTCTTC CASSPGHLRNEQFF
. TRBJ1-2 TRBV30 . TGTGCCTGGACCGAAGACACGCTTCTTAACTATGGCTACACCTTC CAWTEDTLLNYGYTF
TRBD1 TRBJ1-2 TRBV7-2 few TGTGCCAGCAGCTTAGCCCCTCGGACAGGGGGCGCTGGCTACACCTTC CASSLAPRTGGAGYTF
TRBD2 TRBJ2-7 TRBV7-8 few TGTGCCAGCAGCTTAGGAAGCCCGGGACTAGCCTACGAGCAGTACTTC CASSLGSPGLAYEQYF
TRBD2 TRBJ2-1 TRBV7-6 few TGTGCCAGTAAGCGGGAGACTTACAATGAGCAGTTCTTC CASKRETYNEQFF
. TRBJ1-2 TRBV6-1 few TGTGCCAGCAGTTTCTCCGGACCTTCCTATGGCTACACCTTC CASSFSGPSYGYTF
. TRBJ2-2 TRBV7-6 few TGTGCCAGCAGCTTAGTTTCTTACACCGGGGAGCTGTTTTTT CASSLVSYTGELFF